One sample yielded the 25 T cell receptor beta chains listed below, sequenced in a study of neurological immune-mediated disorders. TCRdb passed the 5' RACE reads through MiXCR, listing each CDR3 protein once. Here the sample spans 50,000 to 60,000 distinct CDR3 sequences, under 5% being singletons. Sequenced: CD4+ T cells from blood. The source of these receptors is a woman in her thirties or forties with multiple sclerosis.

This clonotype has a count of ten or more. This sequence joins TRBV5-1 and TRBJ2-3, with 16 bases fitting TRBD2. The germline V gene has CDR1 SGHRS and CDR2 YFSETQ. With V trimmed by 4 bases and J by 7 bases, 9 bases remained unmatched. The CDR3 length is 17 residues. Here the CDR3 DNA reads TGCGCCAGCAGCCCCGGGACTAGCGGGGGGGCGAGGAATACGCAGTATTTT. This translates into CASSPGTSGGARNTQYF.

The sample holds many counts of this clonotype. The J gene is TRBJ1-2, the V gene TRBV5-1, with 10 bases identical to TRBD1. This CDR3 comprises 13 residues. V lost 3 bases and J lost 7; bases outside the gene matches: 3. Per the germline V gene, CDR1 is SGHRS and CDR2 is YFSETQ. Here the CDR3 DNA reads TGCGCCAGCAGCTCGGGACAGGGGAGTGGCTACACCTTC. Translation: CASSSGQGSGYTF.

This clonotype was seen repeatedly, ten times or more. This chain uses TRBV18 with TRBJ2-7; D possibly matches TRBD1 or TRBD2 (5 bases each). Trimming cost V 1 base and J 2 bases, with 9 bases left between them. Germline assignment: CDR1 KGHSH and CDR2 LQKENI. The CDR3 spans 14 residues. CDR3 protein: CASSPQGTAYEQYF. The CDR3 DNA is TGTGCCAGCTCACCACAGGGGACCGCCTACGAGCAGTACTTC.

This clonotype appeared many times. V usage is TRBV12-3 or TRBV12-4 and J usage is TRBJ1-2; a weak D match, TRBD1 (5 bases). V lost 6 bases and J 7 bases, leaving 15 bases between the germline ends. The CDR3 extends over 13 amino acids. The CDR3 loop reads CASSRGGVGGYTF. As DNA, the CDR3 is TGTGCCAGCAGCCGGGGAGGGGTAGGTGGCTACACCTTC.

This clonotype was counted a single time. The chain links TRBV5-1 to TRBJ1-6; TRBD1 is a possible D gene (5 bases). V lost 4 bases, J lost 7 bases, and 15 bases lay in between. The CDR3 totals 15 residues. The germline gives CDR1 SGHRS, CDR2 YFSETQ. The DNA for the CDR3 is TGCGCCAGCAGCCCGCTTGGGGGAGAGAATTCACCCCTCCACTTT. This codes for CASSPLGGENSPLHF.

In its sample, this clonotype was seen many times. The V call is TRBV12-3 or TRBV12-4, the J call TRBJ2-2; 7 bases match TRBD2. J gave up 2 bases and V 3 bases, and 3 bases lay outside the gene matches. The CDR3 is made up of 15 amino acids. The CDR3 bases are TGTGCCAGCAGTTTGAGCGGGGTTAACACCGGGGAGCTGTTTTTT. It codes for CASSLSGVNTGELFF.

This clonotype was seen a few times. The chain has TRBV6-2 or TRBV6-3 and TRBJ1-2; 7 nucleotides line up with TRBD1. V gave up 4 bases and J gave up 0 bases; unmatched junction bases: 5. Germline CDR1 MNHEY, CDR2 SVGEGT. CDR3 length: 15 amino acids. The CDR3 spells CASSSTTGANYGYTF. The CDR3 bases are TGTGCCAGCAGTTCTACCACAGGGGCTAACTATGGCTACACCTTC.

The sample holds many counts of this clonotype. One end of the junction fails to match germline, which may point to a read error. The chain couples TRBV7-2 to TRBJ1-2; D remains ambiguous. Per the germline V gene, CDR1 is SGHTA and CDR2 is FQGNSA. The CDR3 is 11 amino acids. The CDR3 protein is CASSSLGGKAF. In DNA form, the CDR3 reads TGTGCCAGCAGCTCTCTCGGCGGAAAAGCCTTC.

This clonotype has ten or more counts. The V and J genes are TRBV7-3 and TRBJ2-2; TRBD2 is a possible D gene (6 bases). V was cut by 4 bases and J by 5 bases, with 11 bases left in between. The CDR3 consists of 14 residues. The V gene's germline CDR1 is SGHTA and CDR2 FQGTGA. CDR3 coding DNA: TGTGCCAGCAGCTCAAGGGGACTTACCGGGGAGCTGTTTTTT. This translates into CASSSRGLTGELFF.

This clonotype has at least ten counts. V is TRBV12-3 or TRBV12-4 and J is TRBJ2-3; D is unresolved. The V gene lost 1 base and the J gene lost 1 base, with 12 bases spanning the gap. The CDR3 loop spans 16 amino acids. The CDR3 DNA sequence: TGTGCCAGCAGTTTAGGCAGGTTGAGAGGCACAGATACGCAGTATTTT. Translating gives CASSLGRLRGTDTQYF.

This clonotype was observed many times. This chain links TRBV5-1 with TRBJ1-6, with TRBD1 matching 7 bases. The V segment lost 0 bases and the J segment 6 bases; nucleotides outside the gene matches: 0. Germline V lookup: CDR1 SGHRS, CDR2 YFSETQ. The CDR3 covers 14 residues. CDR3 coding DNA: TGCGCCAGCAGCTTGGGGACAGGTAATTCACCCCTCCACTTT. This encodes CASSLGTGNSPLHF. Using reference TRBV5-1 and TRBJ1-6 for the parts outside the CDR3, the full variable domain is KAGVTQTPRYLIKTRGQQVTLSCSPISGHRSVSWYQQTPGQGLQFLFEYFSETQRNKGNFPGRFSGRQFSNSRSEMNVSTLELGDSALYLCASSLGTGNSPLHFGNGTRLTVT.

There are many counts of this clonotype. The rearrangement links TRBV6-5 to TRBJ1-5; D might be TRBD1 (5 bases). Trimming took off 5 bases at V and 5 bases at J, with 10 bases between the two ends. CDR1 is MNHEY, CDR2 SVGAGI, per germline. This CDR3 is 13 amino acids long. CDR3 in DNA: TGTGCCAGCAGTAACCGACAGCATCAGCCCCAGCATTTT. Encoded protein: CASSNRQHQPQHF.

This clonotype was counted ten times or more. The rearrangement links TRBV7-9 to TRBJ1-5; D is undetermined. The V and J ends lost 2 bases and 5 bases respectively, with 4 bases between them. The CDR3 length is 12 residues. Germline CDR1 SEHNR, CDR2 FQNEAQ (reference sequence). The CDR3 spells CASSLRHQPQHF. CDR3 nucleotide sequence: TGTGCCAGCAGCTTAAGGCATCAGCCCCAGCATTTT.

The table lists this clonotype with many counts. The chain is built from TRBV28 and TRBJ2-6, with D tentatively TRBD2 (5 bases). This CDR3 is built from 14 residues. V shed 5 bases and J shed 1 base, with 6 bases lying between them. The V gene's germline CDR1 is MDHEN and CDR2 SYDVKM. The CDR3 DNA follows: TGTGCCAGCAGTAGAGGGTCTGGGGCCAACGTCCTGACTTTC. It translates to CASSRGSGANVLTF.

This clonotype is labeled medium-sized (0.01 to 0.1%). The rearrangement joins TRBV20-1 to TRBJ2-2, with TRBD1 matching over 8 bases. The CDR3 loop spans 13 amino acids. The germline gives CDR1 DFQATT, CDR2 SNEGSKA (reference sequence). Losses at the gene ends were 4 bases for V and 4 bases for J; bases not matched to a gene: 2. CDR3 residues: CSATTGGTGELFF. The CDR3 region has the DNA TGCAGTGCTACAACAGGGGGCACCGGGGAGCTGTTTTTT.

This clonotype was detected many times. The CDR3 DNA reads as TGTGCCAGCAGCCCTGCAAGGGGCAGGCCTAATGAAAAACTGTTTTTT. This encodes CASSPARGRPNEKLFF. This chain joins TRBV7-8 and TRBJ1-4; D is perhaps TRBD1 (5 bases). This CDR3 contains 16 residues. Between the trimmed V and J ends, which lost 5 bases and 3 bases, there was a span of 16 bases. Looked up from germline, CDR1 is SGHVS and CDR2 is FQNEAQ.

This clonotype was picked up many times. The rearrangement links TRBV20-1 to TRBJ2-1; tentative D call: TRBD2 (7 bases). The CDR3 is 16 residues long. Trimming removed 5 bases at V and 4 bases at J, with 21 bases between. Germline lookup yields CDR1 DFQATT and CDR2 SNEGSKA (reference sequence). CDR3 bases: TGCAGTGCTTTAGGGGGGGGACTGGCAAGGTACAATGAGCAGTTCTTC. This encodes CSALGGGLARYNEQFF.

This clonotype was recorded at least ten times. This chain joins TRBV5-1 and TRBJ2-1; TRBD2 aligns across 14 bases. The CDR3 contains 19 residues. The V and J ends lost 0 bases and 1 base, in that order; junction bases with no gene match: 6. Germline values: CDR1 SGHRS, CDR2 YFSETQ. CDR3 nucleotide sequence: TGCGCCAGCAGCTTGGCCGGAGGACTAGCGGGGGGATCCTACAATGAGCAGTTCTTC. Translated: CASSLAGGLAGGSYNEQFF.

This clonotype has a count of ten or more. The chain recombines TRBV29-1 with TRBJ1-1; D uncertain. From germline, CDR1 is SQVTM and CDR2 ANQGSEA. The V end lost 5 bases, the J end lost 4 bases, and 14 bases lay between the germline ends. The CDR3 contains 13 residues. The CDR3: CSVSGFMSTEAFF. The CDR3 DNA follows: TGCAGCGTTTCGGGGTTCATGAGCACTGAAGCTTTCTTT.

At least ten counts were recorded for this clonotype. The chain carries TRBV10-3 and TRBJ1-2; maybe TRBD1 (5 bases). Germline CDR1 reads ENHRY; CDR2 reads SYGVKD. This CDR3 region has 14 residues. Between the trimmed V and J ends, which lost 0 bases and 4 bases, there was a span of 9 bases. CDR3 region: CAISESGRTYGYTF. DNA for the CDR3: TGTGCCATCAGTGAGTCGGGACGCACCTATGGCTACACCTTC.

This clonotype appeared many times. The CDR3: CSARDRGTEAFF. The CDR3 region has the DNA TGCAGTGCTAGGGACCGAGGCACTGAAGCTTTCTTT. V usage is TRBV20-1 and J usage is TRBJ1-1; D unclear. The germline V gene encodes CDR1 DFQATT and CDR2 SNEGSKA (reference sequence). This CDR3 has 12 residues. V lost 3 bases and J 4 bases, leaving 9 bases between the germline ends.

This clonotype was recorded many times. The rearrangement joins TRBV9 to TRBJ2-6; D gene ambiguous. Trimming took off 1 base at V and 2 bases at J, with 1 base between the two ends. The CDR3 extends over 13 amino acids. The V gene's germline CDR1 is SGDLS and CDR2 YYNGEE. The CDR3 nucleotides read TGTGCCAGCAGCGTACCTGGGGCCAACGTCCTGACTTTC. This encodes CASSVPGANVLTF.

This clonotype was seen ten or more times. The chain uses TRBV5-5 and TRBJ2-7; D might be TRBD2 (7 bases). CDR1 SGHKS and CDR2 YYEKEE come from the germline V gene (reference sequence). The CDR3 loop spans 15 amino acids. Trimming took off 1 base at V and 9 bases at J, with 20 bases between the two ends. The CDR3: CASSLWGDGGAGQYF. The CDR3 DNA reads TGTGCCAGCAGCTTGTGGGGTGATGGGGGGGCGGGGCAGTACTTC. Combining the CDR3 with reference TRBV5-5 and TRBJ2-7 gives the whole variable domain DAGVTQSPTHLIKTRGQQVTLRCSPISGHKSVSWYQQVLGQGPQFIFQYYEKEERGRGNFPDRFSARQFPNYSSELNVNALLLGDSALYLCASSLWGDGGAGQYFGPGTRLTVT.

There are many counts of this clonotype. The chain couples TRBV5-1 to TRBJ1-2, with TRBD1 identical over 8 bases. CDR3 length: 14 residues. V lost 8 bases and J lost 6; bases outside the gene matches: 12. Germline lookup yields CDR1 SGHRS and CDR2 YFSETQ. The CDR3 nucleotides read TGCGCCAGTGGGCCTGGACAGGGTTTCGATGGCTACACCTTC. Residues: CASGPGQGFDGYTF. The full variable domain, in which reference TRBV5-1 and TRBJ1-2 provide the parts outside the CDR3, is KAGVTQTPRYLIKTRGQQVTLSCSPISGHRSVSWYQQTPGQGLQFLFEYFSETQRNKGNFPGRFSGRQFSNSRSEMNVSTLELGDSALYLCASGPGQGFDGYTFGSGTRLTVV.

The sample holds many counts of this clonotype. V is TRBV6-5 and J is TRBJ1-1; D might be TRBD1 (5 bases). The V end lost 11 bases, the J end lost 1 base, and 8 bases lay between the germline ends. The CDR3 sequence is 11 residues long. CDR1 and CDR2 (germline): MNHEY, SVGAGI. For the CDR3, the DNA is TGTGCCTCGGGGGAGAACACTGAAGCTTTCTTT. Its translation is CASGENTEAFF.